Listed here is a single T cell receptor beta chain. The data derive from a study of blood T cell repertoires in COVID-19. Study-wide background: Italy, Spain and the United States were the sources of the convalescent and acute COVID-19 samples. PBMCs, B-cell-depleted T cells, or T cells provided the cDNA or gDNA that made up the material.

In the authors' methods: Researchers report that nucleated cell counts were estimated from reference gene primer amplification. Generated by immunoSEQ multiplex PCR, the TCRdb table keeps only in-frame clones and is missing some. V and J calls and clone size are those listed in that table; D and trimming were worked out from the DNA. The repertoire holds just under 75,000 clones, with over 80% as singletons. The sequencing input was peripheral blood. The receptor was derived from a man older than 75 with active or convalescent COVID-19.

CDR3 residues: CASSLAPGGSYEQYF. DNA for the CDR3: TGTGCCAGCAGCTTGGCTCCAGGGGGCTCCTACGAGCAGTACTTC. V usage is TRBV5-5 and J usage is TRBJ2-7; 7 positions match TRBD1. Germline V gene lookup returns CDR1 SGHKS and CDR2 YYEKEE (reference sequence). The V segment lost 0 bases and the J segment 0 bases; nucleotides outside the gene matches: 3. The length of the CDR3 is 15 residues. Based on the CDR3 plus reference TRBV5-5 and TRBJ2-7, the full variable domain is DAGVTQSPTHLIKTRGQQVTLRCSPISGHKSVSWYQQVLGQGPQFIFQYYEKEERGRGNFPDRFSARQFPNYSSELNVNALLLGDSALYLCASSLAPGGSYEQYFGPGTRLTVT.